The present TCR beta chain was sequenced within a study of blood T cell repertoires in COVID-19. Study in general: T cells, B-cell-depleted T cells, or PBMCs provided the cDNA or gDNA that served as material.

Seattle's cohort entered during active infection and was followed longitudinally. Original processing methods: Quantification of nucleated cells was approximated via reference gene primer amplification. Some clones are missing from TCRdb's copy, which holds only in-frame ones; the method was immunoSEQ multiplex PCR. That table gives V, J and clone size, and the DNA gave D and trimming. Of 150,000 or so clones listed, 92% are singletons. The germline V gene encodes CDR1 MGHDK and CDR2 SYGVNS. With V trimmed by 4 bases and J by 9 bases, 1 base remained unmatched. CDR3 length equals 14 residues. The TCR originated in a young man with COVID-19, enrolled during active disease. The sample consisted of peripheral blood. The chain uses TRBV25-1 and TRBJ2-4; 15 bases fit TRBD2. Written as DNA, the CDR3 is TGTGCCAGCAGTGCGGGACTAGCGGGAGGCATTCAGTACTTC. Translating it yields CASSAGLAGGIQYF.